This is a list of T cell receptor beta chains from one sample in a study of Ad26.COV2.S vaccination and SARS-CoV-2 variants. Profiling relied on immunoSEQ multiplex PCR, and the TCRdb table lists in-frame clones only, not all of them. The sample has about 350,000 clones; less than 90% are singletons. The source material was peripheral blood, sampled in a trial of Ad26.COV2.S vaccine versus placebo. These receptors were taken from a person between 18 and 65 years old who received the Ad26.COV2.S COVID-19 vaccine or a placebo. Both conserved end residues are trimmed from each CDR3. Clone size is shown for a subset of rows, as once, few, many or a class of expanded clone.

NA TRBJ1-3 TRBV4-3 ASSQDRATGFGNTIY
NA TRBJ1-3 TRBV28 ASTPGGLGNTIY
NA TRBJ2-5 TRBV28 ASTLGPGLETQY
NA TRBJ2-7 TRBV27 ASSAYRRGSYEQY
NA TRBJ1-1 TRBV20-1 SAPRNTEAF
NA TRBJ2-1 TRBV5-4 ASSPSAGGLGSYNEQF
NA TRBJ1-5 TRBV28 ASAGVSNQPQH
NA TRBJ2-3 TRBV4-3 ASSQLAGGRADTQY
NA TRBJ2-5 TRBV10-3 AIAPGPETQY
NA TRBJ1-5 TRBV5-1 ASSRGGQGATEPQH
NA TRBJ1-5 TRBV5-6 ASSLAGVSNQPQH
NA TRBJ1-4 TRBV9 ASSVGQGARANEKLF
NA TRBJ1-4 TRBV6-5 ASSYYSNEKLF
NA TRBJ2-6 TRBV18 ASSPDRAKAVGANVLT
few TRBJ2-3 TRBV28 ASLGDRIGTQY
once TRBJ1-5 TRBV27 ASSLDHRNQPQH
NA TRBJ1-1 TRBV29-1 SVDATNTEAF
few TRBJ1-2 TRBV20-1 SSDRGSGYT
NA TRBJ2-1 TRBV7-9 ASSFGAGINEQF
NA TRBJ2-5 TRBV4-3 ASSQLYSPTGGIGETQY
NA TRBJ1-3 TRBV4-1 ASSQESQTRTIY
once TRBJ2-5 TRBV19 ASSIVGGTETQY
few TRBJ1-1 TRBV4-1 ASSQDSPHRGIVTNTEAF
NA TRBJ2-3 TRBV7-2 ASRGQSTDTQY
NA TRBJ1-2 TRBV7-3 ASSLDRQVGGYT
NA TRBJ2-5 TRBV11-3 ASSSTHLAGGVQETQY
NA TRBJ2-1 TRBV25-1 ASSGGTSGRAIPEQF
NA TRBJ1-6 TRBV24-1 ATSSGDNSPLH
NA TRBJ1-4 TRBV28 ASSPPRVGKLF
NA TRBJ2-2 TRBV4-3 ASSQGIRTGELF
NA TRBJ1-1 TRBV11-1 ASSLRWDTEAF
NA TRBJ2-7 TRBV9 ASSVADRAIYEQY
NA TRBJ1-5 TRBV7-2 ASSLASGQPQH
NA TRBJ2-7 TRBV30 AWSYSYSYEQY
NA TRBJ1-5 TRBV5-6 ASSLEGTGEQPQH